This TCR beta chain derives from a study of beta chain features in type 1 diabetes. What was sequenced were expressed TCRB transcripts, since all of the isolated RNA had been reverse transcribed. Data came from immunoSEQ multiplex PCR; TCRdb stores just in-frame clones and leaves some out. Here the sample spans 350,000 to 450,000 clones, about 15% being singletons. This CDR3 spans 15 amino acids. V shed 6 bases, J shed 1 base, and the junction held 2 bases outside the gene matches. Germline CDR1 is SEHNR and CDR2 is FQNEAQ (reference sequence). CD45RO/CCR7/CD25/CD127/CD95/CD27 separated CD4+ naive, central memory, regulatory and stem cell-like memory cells by sorting.

The sample taken for sequencing was naive CD4+ T cells from blood. J is TRBJ2-3 and V is TRBV7-9; 12 bases line up with TRBD2. The receptor comes from a young woman in good health. As DNA, the CDR3 is TGTGCCAGCAGATCTAGCGGGAGGGGCACAGATACGCAGTATTTT. Encoded protein: CASRSSGRGTDTQYF.